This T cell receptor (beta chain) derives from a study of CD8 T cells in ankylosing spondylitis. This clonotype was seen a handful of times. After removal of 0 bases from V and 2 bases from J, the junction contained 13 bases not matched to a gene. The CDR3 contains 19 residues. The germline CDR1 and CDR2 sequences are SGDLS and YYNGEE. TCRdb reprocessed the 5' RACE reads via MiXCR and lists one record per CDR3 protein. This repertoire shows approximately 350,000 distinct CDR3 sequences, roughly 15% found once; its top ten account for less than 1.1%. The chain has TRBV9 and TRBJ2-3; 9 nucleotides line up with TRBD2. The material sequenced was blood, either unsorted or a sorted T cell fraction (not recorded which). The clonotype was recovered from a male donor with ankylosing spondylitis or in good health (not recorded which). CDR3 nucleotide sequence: TGTGCCAGCAGCGTAGAAGGCGGGAGGGCCAATGGGGCCACAGATACGCAGTATTTT. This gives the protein CASSVEGGRANGATDTQYF.